Listed here are 27 T cell receptor beta chains from one sample, sequenced in a study of blood T cell repertoires in COVID-19. Only in-frame clones appear in the TCRdb table, and some are missing; sequencing was by immunoSEQ multiplex PCR. The repertoire holds more than 90,000 clones, with 70% to 90% as singletons. Sequences were obtained from peripheral blood. These receptors came from a man aged 70 or older who had recovered from COVID-19.

The genes are TRBV7-2 and TRBJ2-1, with TRBD1 matching over 12 bases. This CDR3 has 19 residues. With V trimmed by 4 bases and J by 0 bases, 10 bases remained unmatched. Germline V lookup: CDR1 SGHTA, CDR2 FQGNSA. As DNA, the CDR3 is TGTGCCAGCAGCTCACCGGGACAGGGGGCCCTGAGCTCCTACAATGAGCAGTTCTTC. Translated, it gives CASSSPGQGALSSYNEQFF. The variable domain in full, completed from reference TRBV7-2 and TRBJ2-1, reads GAGVSQSPSNKVTEKGKDVELRCDPISGHTALYWYRQSLGQGLEFLIYFQGNSAPDKSGLPSDRFSAERTGGSVSTLTIQRTQQEDSAVYLCASSSPGQGALSSYNEQFFGPGTRLTVL.

The rearrangement joins TRBV19 to TRBJ1-1; D unclear. This CDR3 comprises 13 residues. Germline V lookup: CDR1 LNHDA, CDR2 SQIVND (reference sequence). V gave up 3 bases and J gave up 2 bases, with 7 bases separating them. The CDR3 bases are TGTGCCAGTAGTATTGCAGAAAACACTGAAGCTTTCTTT. This encodes CASSIAENTEAFF.

The rearrangement links TRBV5-5 to TRBJ2-7; 7 bases fit TRBD2. Germline values: CDR1 SGHKS, CDR2 YYEKEE (reference sequence). V was clipped by 0 bases and J by 3 bases; unmatched bases: 6. CDR3 length: 15 amino acids. The CDR3 DNA follows: TGTGCCAGCAGCTTGGGGCTAGCGGAAAACTACGAGCAGTACTTC. Translated, it gives CASSLGLAENYEQYF.

The rearrangement uses TRBV4-3 and TRBJ2-1; D gene ambiguous. With 1 base removed from V and 4 bases from J, the gap between germline ends came to 20 bases. CDR3 length: 18 residues. CDR1 is LGHNA and CDR2 is YSLEER in the germline V gene. The CDR3 loop is CASSQGSSPADHYNEQFF. CDR3 bases: TGCGCCAGCAGCCAAGGCTCCTCTCCCGCGGATCATTACAATGAGCAGTTCTTC.

The genes are TRBV7-9 and TRBJ1-2; weak D call: TRBD1 (6 bases). Germline values: CDR1 SEHNR, CDR2 FQNEAQ (reference sequence). Trimming removed 1 base from V and 4 bases from J, with 16 bases in between. The CDR3 extends over 16 amino acids. Here the CDR3 DNA reads TGTGCCAGCAGCTTAGATTGGGGAGGGGGTCGCTATGGCTACACCTTC. This encodes CASSLDWGGGRYGYTF.

The chain links TRBV28 to TRBJ1-5; D perhaps matches TRBD1 (5 bases). The germline V and J ends were trimmed by 2 bases and 4 bases, with 9 bases remaining between them. Germline CDR1 is MDHEN and CDR2 is SYDVKM. The CDR3 spans 14 residues. The CDR3 is CASSLGAENQPQHF. The CDR3 region has the DNA TGTGCCAGCAGTTTAGGGGCCGAAAATCAGCCCCAGCATTTT.

The chain employs TRBV14 and TRBJ2-5; 10 positions agree with TRBD2. V lost 3 bases, J lost 2 bases, and 6 bases stayed unmatched. The CDR3 sequence is 16 residues long. The germline gives CDR1 SGHDN, CDR2 FVKESK. CDR3 coding DNA: TGTGCCAGCAGCCATTGGACTAGCGGTCCACAAGAGACCCAGTACTTC. As protein: CASSHWTSGPQETQYF.

This chain connects TRBV5-5 to TRBJ2-1, with 10 bases aligning to TRBD2. Germline V gene sequence: CDR1 SGHKS, CDR2 YYEKEE (reference sequence). This CDR3 contains 15 residues. V shed 3 bases, J shed 5 bases, and the junction held 5 bases outside the gene matches. CDR3 nucleotide sequence: TGTGCCAGCAGCTCCCGGACTAGCGGCAACAATGAGCAGTTCTTC. Translated, it gives CASSSRTSGNNEQFF.

The chain uses TRBV11-2 and TRBJ2-3; 12 nucleotides align to TRBD2. CDR3 length: 17 amino acids. Germline V gene sequence: CDR1 SGHAT, CDR2 FQNNGV. The ends lost 1 base at V and 6 bases at J; junction bases unmatched: 8. CDR3 nucleotides: TGTGCCAGCAGCTTAGGACTAGCGGGGGCCTCCGGGGATACGCAGTATTTT. Translation gives CASSLGLAGASGDTQYF. The whole variable domain, remainder taken from reference TRBV11-2 and TRBJ2-3, is EAGVAQSPRYKIIEKRQSVAFWCNPISGHATLYWYQQILGQGPKLLIQFQNNGVVDDSQLPKDRFSAERLKGVDSTLKIQPAKLEDSAVYLCASSLGLAGASGDTQYFGPGTRLTVL.

The gene calls are TRBV2 and TRBJ1-1; no clear D gene. V was trimmed by 8 bases and J by 1 base, leaving 14 bases between them. This CDR3 has 14 amino acids. The germline CDR1 and CDR2 sequences are SNHLY and FYNNEI. CDR3: CASVSLGWNTEAFF. The CDR3 region has the DNA TGTGCCAGCGTTAGCCTGGGTTGGAACACTGAAGCTTTCTTT.

This sequence joins TRBV11-2 and TRBJ1-2, with D possibly being TRBD1 (5 bases). Trimming took off 8 bases at V and 0 bases at J, with 10 bases between the two ends. This CDR3 region has 13 residues. Looked up from germline, CDR1 is SGHAT and CDR2 is FQNNGV. CDR3 region: CASLGPPNYGYTF. The CDR3 DNA is TGTGCCAGCTTGGGGCCCCCTAACTATGGCTACACCTTC.

V and J are TRBV2 and TRBJ1-2, with D perhaps TRBD1 (5 bases). V lost 4 bases to trimming and J lost 8 bases, with 14 bases between them. CDR1 is SNHLY, CDR2 FYNNEI, per germline. This CDR3 spans 13 amino acids. The CDR3: CASSGTGFGGYTF. The CDR3 coding sequence is TGTGCCAGCAGTGGTACAGGATTCGGGGGCTACACCTTC.

This clone was observed a few times. This chain connects TRBV7-7 to TRBJ2-5, with 7 bases aligning to TRBD1. The junction had 11 bases not matched to a gene; V was cut back by 3 bases and J by 7 bases. This CDR3 contains 15 residues. The V gene's germline CDR1 is SSHAT and CDR2 FNYEAQ (reference sequence). The CDR3 region has the DNA TGTGCCAGCAGCTTCCGGGACAGCCCCTCGGTGACCCAGTACTTC. This gives the protein CASSFRDSPSVTQYF.

Worth noting for this clone: This specimen includes other DNA sequences encoding the same CDR3. This chain connects TRBV6-5 to TRBJ1-1, with D unclear. Trimming pared 2 bases from V and 1 base from J, leaving 5 bases between. The CDR3 extends over 13 amino acids. Germline CDR1 MNHEY, CDR2 SVGAGI. CDR3 DNA: TGTGCCAGCAGTTACAACAGGAACACTGAAGCTTTCTTT. This sequence encodes CASSYNRNTEAFF.

This chain links TRBV20-1 with TRBJ1-1; 8 bases map to TRBD1. The CDR3 has 14 amino acids. With V trimmed by 3 bases and J by 4 bases, 7 bases remained unmatched. Germline values: CDR1 DFQATT, CDR2 SNEGSKA (reference sequence). This CDR3 reads CSASNRGLSTEAFF. The CDR3, as DNA: TGCAGTGCTAGTAACAGGGGGTTGAGCACTGAAGCTTTCTTT.

J is TRBJ2-2 and V is TRBV7-3, with D possibly being TRBD2 (6 bases). The ends were cut back, 6 bases at V and 5 bases at J, with 10 bases in the middle. Germline lookup yields CDR1 SGHTA and CDR2 FQGTGA. The CDR3 sequence is 13 residues long. The CDR3 here is CASSLASTGELFF. As DNA, the CDR3 is TGTGCCAGCAGTCTAGCGTCGACCGGGGAGCTGTTTTTT.

This clone was recorded only once. The rearrangement links TRBV13 to TRBJ1-2, with D possibly TRBD1 on 6 matching bases. Looked up from germline, CDR1 is PRHDT and CDR2 is FYEKMQ (reference sequence). The CDR3 is made up of 15 amino acids. Trimming took 4 bases from V and 6 from J, leaving 18 bases between them. CDR3: CASSSVGGRINGYTF. The CDR3, as DNA: TGTGCCAGCAGCTCGGTCGGGGGGCGTATTAATGGCTACACCTTC. Filled out from reference TRBV13 and TRBJ1-2, the complete variable domain reads AAGVIQSPRHLIKEKRETATLKCYPIPRHDTVYWYQQGPGQDPQFLISFYEKMQSDKGSIPDRFSAQQFSDYHSELNMSSLELGDSALYFCASSSVGGRINGYTFGSGTRLTVV.

The chain combines TRBV29-1 with TRBJ2-7; a possible D gene is TRBD1 (6 bases). The CDR3 has 15 amino acids. From germline, CDR1 is SQVTM and CDR2 ANQGSEA. V lost 3 bases and J 5 bases, leaving 20 bases between the germline ends. CDR3 protein: CSVDAGAEVKDEQYF. CDR3 sequence (DNA): TGCAGCGTTGACGCAGGGGCGGAGGTGAAGGACGAGCAGTACTTC.

The chain employs TRBV6-5 and TRBJ1-2; 9 bases align to TRBD1. Germline-derived CDR1 and CDR2 are MNHEY and SVGAGI. The CDR3 covers 13 residues. The J segment lost 7 bases and the V segment lost 5 bases, leaving 5 bases of the junction unmatched. In nucleotides, the CDR3 is TGTGCCAGCAGTCAACAGGGGGCGCCTGGCTACACCTTC. Translated: CASSQQGAPGYTF.

The chain links TRBV6-6 to TRBJ2-2; a weak D match, TRBD1 (5 bases). CDR3 size: 15 residues. V dropped 6 bases and J dropped 6 bases, with 17 bases sitting between them. Germline V gene sequence: CDR1 MNHNY, CDR2 SVGAGI (reference sequence). CDR3 loop: CASSDHGLGAGELFF. The CDR3 DNA follows: TGTGCCAGCAGCGATCATGGGCTAGGGGCCGGGGAGCTGTTTTTT.

The chain joins TRBV18 to TRBJ2-7; 8 bases fit TRBD2. CDR3 length equals 13 residues. Trimming at V came to 4 bases and at J to 6 bases, leaving 5 bases not matched to a gene. Germline V gene data show CDR1 as KGHSH and CDR2 as LQKENI. The CDR3 region has the DNA TGTGCCAGCTCACAGGGACTAGGAGGCGAGCAGTACTTC. Its protein is CASSQGLGGEQYF.

The chain carries TRBV11-2 and TRBJ1-4, with a weak D call TRBD1 (5 bases). The V gene lost 5 bases and the J gene lost 8 bases, with 18 bases spanning the gap. This CDR3 has 15 residues. Germline assignment: CDR1 SGHAT and CDR2 FQNNGV. CDR3: CASSPIRGAGEKLFF. The CDR3 DNA reads as TGTGCCAGCAGCCCCATACGAGGGGCGGGGGAAAAACTGTTTTTT. Using reference TRBV11-2 and TRBJ1-4 for the parts outside the CDR3, the full variable domain is EAGVAQSPRYKIIEKRQSVAFWCNPISGHATLYWYQQILGQGPKLLIQFQNNGVVDDSQLPKDRFSAERLKGVDSTLKIQPAKLEDSAVYLCASSPIRGAGEKLFFGSGTQLSVL.

This clone is judged medium-sized. V usage is TRBV7-6 and J usage is TRBJ2-2; tentatively, D is TRBD1 (5 bases). From germline, CDR1 is SGHVS and CDR2 FNYEAQ. The V gene lost 1 base and the J gene lost 4 bases, with 10 bases spanning the gap. The CDR3 is made up of 15 amino acids. Here the CDR3 DNA reads TGTGCCAGCAGCTTAGAAAGGGGCCTCACCGGGGAGCTGTTTTTT. It codes for CASSLERGLTGELFF.

The V and J genes are TRBV2 and TRBJ2-5; 9 bases are shared with TRBD1. The CDR3 consists of 14 residues. The germline CDR1 and CDR2 sequences are SNHLY and FYNNEI. The V and J ends lost 7 bases and 0 bases, in that order; junction bases with no gene match: 3. The CDR3 nucleotides read TGTGCCAGCATTCGGGACAGGGACCAAGAGACCCAGTACTTC. Its protein product is CASIRDRDQETQYF.

The genes are TRBV4-3 and TRBJ1-1, with no clear D. Germline V gives CDR1 LGHNA, CDR2 YSLEER. V was cut by 3 bases and J by 2 bases, with 13 bases left in between. The CDR3 totals 15 residues. This CDR3 is CASSHTLPSNTEAFF. CDR3 in DNA: TGCGCCAGCAGCCACACCCTCCCGAGCAACACTGAAGCTTTCTTT.

This sequence joins TRBV7-8 and TRBJ2-1; 13 nucleotides align to TRBD2. CDR3 length: 19 residues. The germline V gene encodes CDR1 SGHVS and CDR2 FQNEAQ. The ends lost 5 bases at V and 0 bases at J; junction bases unmatched: 10. This chain's CDR3 is CASSPKLAGGQNSYNEQFF. The CDR3, as DNA: TGTGCCAGCAGCCCCAAACTAGCGGGGGGGCAAAACTCCTACAATGAGCAGTTCTTC.

The chain carries TRBV28 and TRBJ1-1; D is uncertain. Deletions cut 4 bases from V and 1 base from J, with 10 bases between. Per germline, CDR1 MDHEN and CDR2 SYDVKM. The CDR3 consists of 14 residues. CDR3 sequence (DNA): TGTGCCAGCAGTTCCCCGGGTTGGAACACTGAAGCTTTCTTT. Translation gives CASSSPGWNTEAFF.